The clone carrying this T cell receptor beta chain was detected a few times. The antigen remains undetermined. Amplified TCR beta CDR3 regions were obtained using RNA transcripts as template. RT-PCR with HTBI primers came first, then second-round multiplex PCR. TCRdb re-analysed the multiplex PCR reads in MiXCR, keeping a single row per CDR3 protein. This sample has hundreds of thousands of distinct CDR3 sequences, with just over 15% found just once. Trimming removed 3 bases at V and 9 bases at J, with 18 bases between. Germline V gives CDR1 MGHRA, CDR2 YSYEKL. There are 16 residues in the CDR3. These data are taken from a study of Graves' ophthalmopathy and Graves' hyperthyroidism. Findings of the study overall: Blood also held most thyroid clonotypes expanded above 0.001 frequency.

PBMCs were isolated by Ficoll-Paque density gradient centrifugation, using around 10 ml of fresh peripheral blood as the starting material. Input material: peripheral blood. The genes are TRBV4-1 and TRBJ1-6; no definite D call. The source is a woman aged 18-30 years with stable Graves' hyperthyroidism. The chain's CDR3 is CASSQPGAQWGSPLHF. The CDR3 region has the DNA TGCGCCAGCAGCCAGCCGGGAGCCCAGTGGGGTTCACCCCTCCACTTT.